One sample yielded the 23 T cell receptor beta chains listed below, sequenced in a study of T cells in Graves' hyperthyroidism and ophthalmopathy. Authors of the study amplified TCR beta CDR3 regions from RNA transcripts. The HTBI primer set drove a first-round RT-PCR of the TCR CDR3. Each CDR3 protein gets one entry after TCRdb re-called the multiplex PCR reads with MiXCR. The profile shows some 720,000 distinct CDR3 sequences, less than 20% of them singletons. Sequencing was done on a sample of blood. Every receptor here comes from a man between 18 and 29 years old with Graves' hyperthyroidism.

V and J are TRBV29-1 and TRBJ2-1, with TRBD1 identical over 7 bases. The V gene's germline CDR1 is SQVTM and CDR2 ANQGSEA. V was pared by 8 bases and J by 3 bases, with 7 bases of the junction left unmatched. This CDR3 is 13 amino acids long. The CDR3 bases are TGCAGCTCCAAAGGGGGCAGCTACAATGAGCAGTTCTTC. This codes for CSSKGGSYNEQFF.

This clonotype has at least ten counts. The CDR3: CASSSRGGPQHF. CDR3 sequence (DNA): TGTGCCAGCAGTTCCAGGGGCGGGCCCCAGCATTTT. The rearrangement links TRBV6-2 or TRBV6-3 to TRBJ1-5, with D possibly being TRBD1 (6 bases). From germline, CDR1 is MNHEY and CDR2 SVGEGT. The V and J ends lost 4 bases and 9 bases respectively, with 10 bases between them. CDR3 length: 12 residues.

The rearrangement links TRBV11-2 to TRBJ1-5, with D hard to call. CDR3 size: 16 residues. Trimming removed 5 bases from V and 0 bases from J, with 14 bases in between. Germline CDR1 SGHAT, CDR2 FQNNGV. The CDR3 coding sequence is TGTGCCAGCAGCCAAGTCAGTCCGTATAGCAATCAGCCCCAGCATTTT. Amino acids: CASSQVSPYSNQPQHF.

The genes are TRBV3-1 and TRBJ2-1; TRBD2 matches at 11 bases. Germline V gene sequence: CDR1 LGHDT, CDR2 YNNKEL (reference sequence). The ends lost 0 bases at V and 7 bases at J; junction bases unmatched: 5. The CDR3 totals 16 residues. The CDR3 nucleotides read TGTGCCAGCAGCCAAGACTTAGCGGGAGGGCGTAATGAGCAGTTCTTC. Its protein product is CASSQDLAGGRNEQFF.

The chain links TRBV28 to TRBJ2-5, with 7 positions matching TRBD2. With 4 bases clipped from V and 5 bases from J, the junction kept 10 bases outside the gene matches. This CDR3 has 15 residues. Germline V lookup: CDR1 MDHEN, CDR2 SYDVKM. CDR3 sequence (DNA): TGTGCCAGCAGTTGGGGGGGGGGGGGAGTCGAGACCCAGTACTTC. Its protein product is CASSWGGGGVETQYF.

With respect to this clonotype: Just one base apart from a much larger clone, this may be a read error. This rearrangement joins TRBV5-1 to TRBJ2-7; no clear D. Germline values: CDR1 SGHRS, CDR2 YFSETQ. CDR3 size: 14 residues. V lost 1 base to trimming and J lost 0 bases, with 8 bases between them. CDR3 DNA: TGCGCCAGCAGCTTGACAAGGCCCTCCTACGAGCAGTACTTC. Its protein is CASSLTRPSYEQYF.

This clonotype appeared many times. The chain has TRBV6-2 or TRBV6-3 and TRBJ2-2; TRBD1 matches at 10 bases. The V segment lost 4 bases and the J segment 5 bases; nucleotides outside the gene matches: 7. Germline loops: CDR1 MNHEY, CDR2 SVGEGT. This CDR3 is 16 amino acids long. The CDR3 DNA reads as TGTGCCAGCAGTTCCCCGGGACAGGGGAGAACCGGGGAGCTGTTTTTT. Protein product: CASSSPGQGRTGELFF.

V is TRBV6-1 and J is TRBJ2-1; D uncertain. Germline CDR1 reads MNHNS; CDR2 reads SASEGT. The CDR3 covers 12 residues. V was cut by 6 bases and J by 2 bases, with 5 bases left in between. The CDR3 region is CASRPPYNEQFF. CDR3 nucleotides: TGTGCCAGCAGGCCACCCTACAATGAGCAGTTCTTC.

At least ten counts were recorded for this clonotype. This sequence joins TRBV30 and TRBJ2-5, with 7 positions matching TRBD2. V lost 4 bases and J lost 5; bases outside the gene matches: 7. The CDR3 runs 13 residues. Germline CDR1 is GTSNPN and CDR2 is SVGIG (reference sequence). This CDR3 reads CAWNLAGRETQYF. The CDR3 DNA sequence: TGTGCCTGGAATTTAGCGGGCCGGGAGACCCAGTACTTC.

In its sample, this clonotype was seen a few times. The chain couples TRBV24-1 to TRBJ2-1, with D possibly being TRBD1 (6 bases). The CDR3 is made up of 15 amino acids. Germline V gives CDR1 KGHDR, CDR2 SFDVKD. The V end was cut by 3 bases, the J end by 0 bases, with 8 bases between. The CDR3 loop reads CATSDPDSSYNEQFF. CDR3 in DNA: TGTGCCACCAGTGATCCGGACAGCTCCTACAATGAGCAGTTCTTC.

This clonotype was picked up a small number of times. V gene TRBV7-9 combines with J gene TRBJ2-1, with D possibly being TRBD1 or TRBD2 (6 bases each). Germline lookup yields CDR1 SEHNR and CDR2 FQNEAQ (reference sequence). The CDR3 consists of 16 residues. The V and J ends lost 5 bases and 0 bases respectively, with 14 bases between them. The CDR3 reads CASSPVGGGSYNEQFF. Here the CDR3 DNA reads TGTGCCAGCAGCCCAGTAGGGGGAGGCTCCTACAATGAGCAGTTCTTC.

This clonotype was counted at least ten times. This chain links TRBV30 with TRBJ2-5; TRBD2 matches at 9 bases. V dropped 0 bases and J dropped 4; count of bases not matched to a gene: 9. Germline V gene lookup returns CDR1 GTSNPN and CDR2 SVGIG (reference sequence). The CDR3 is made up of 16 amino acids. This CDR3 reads CAWSVQFVLAGETQYF. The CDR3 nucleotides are TGTGCCTGGAGTGTACAATTCGTACTAGCGGGAGAGACCCAGTACTTC.

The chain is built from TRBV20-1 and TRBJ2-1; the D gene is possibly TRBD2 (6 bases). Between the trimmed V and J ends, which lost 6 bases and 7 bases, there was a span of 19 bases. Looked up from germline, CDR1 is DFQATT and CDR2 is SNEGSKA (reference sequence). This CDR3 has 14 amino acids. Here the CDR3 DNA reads TGCAGTGCAGATTACGGGAGAGTTGATAATGAGCAGTTCTTC. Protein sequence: CSADYGRVDNEQFF.

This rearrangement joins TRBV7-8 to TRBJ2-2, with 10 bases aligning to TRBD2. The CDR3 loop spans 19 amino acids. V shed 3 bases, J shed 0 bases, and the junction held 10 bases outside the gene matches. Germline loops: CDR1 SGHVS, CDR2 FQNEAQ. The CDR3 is CASSFPWTSGQTNTGELFF. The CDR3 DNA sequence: TGTGCCAGCAGCTTCCCTTGGACTAGCGGCCAAACGAACACCGGGGAGCTGTTTTTT.

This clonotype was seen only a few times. The CDR3 sequence: CASSIAGRNKGNTIYF. DNA of the CDR3: TGTGCCAGTAGTATAGCTGGACGGAACAAAGGAAACACCATATATTTT. V is TRBV19 and J is TRBJ1-3; D remains ambiguous. V shed 1 base and J shed 4 bases, with 14 bases lying between them. The CDR3 runs to 16 residues. The germline CDR1 and CDR2 sequences are LNHDA and SQIVND (reference sequence).

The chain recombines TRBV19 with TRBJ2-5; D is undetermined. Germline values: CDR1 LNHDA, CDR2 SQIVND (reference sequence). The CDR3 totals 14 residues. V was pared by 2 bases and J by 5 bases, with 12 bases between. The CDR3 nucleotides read TGTGCCAGTAGTATAAGAGGCATGGGGGAGACCCAGTACTTC. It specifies CASSIRGMGETQYF.

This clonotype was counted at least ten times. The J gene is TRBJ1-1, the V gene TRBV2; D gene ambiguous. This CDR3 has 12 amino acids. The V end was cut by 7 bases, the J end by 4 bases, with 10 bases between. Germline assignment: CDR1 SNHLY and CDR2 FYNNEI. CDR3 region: CASKPPGTEAFF. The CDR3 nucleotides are TGTGCCAGCAAACCACCGGGCACTGAAGCTTTCTTT.

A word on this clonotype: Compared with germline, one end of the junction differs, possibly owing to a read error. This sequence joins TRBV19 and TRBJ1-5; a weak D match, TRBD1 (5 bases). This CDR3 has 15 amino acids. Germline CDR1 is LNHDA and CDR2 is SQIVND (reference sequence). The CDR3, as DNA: TGTGCCAGTTCGCCGGGGTGGGGGGATTATCAGCCCCAGCAATTT. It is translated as CASSPGWGDYQPQQF.

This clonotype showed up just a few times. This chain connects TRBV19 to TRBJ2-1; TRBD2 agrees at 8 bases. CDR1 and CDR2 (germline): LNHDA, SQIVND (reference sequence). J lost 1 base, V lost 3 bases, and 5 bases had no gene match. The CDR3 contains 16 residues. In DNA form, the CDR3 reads TGTGCCAGTAGTATGCGAACTAGCGGTTCCTACAATGAGCAGTTCTTC. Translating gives CASSMRTSGSYNEQFF.

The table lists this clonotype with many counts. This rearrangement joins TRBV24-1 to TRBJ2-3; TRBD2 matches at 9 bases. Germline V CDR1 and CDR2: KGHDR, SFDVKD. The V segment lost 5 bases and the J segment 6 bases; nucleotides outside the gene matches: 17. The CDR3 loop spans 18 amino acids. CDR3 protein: CATSGPLPSAGGADTQYF. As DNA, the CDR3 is TGTGCCACCAGTGGCCCCCTCCCATCCGCGGGGGGGGCGGATACGCAGTATTTT.

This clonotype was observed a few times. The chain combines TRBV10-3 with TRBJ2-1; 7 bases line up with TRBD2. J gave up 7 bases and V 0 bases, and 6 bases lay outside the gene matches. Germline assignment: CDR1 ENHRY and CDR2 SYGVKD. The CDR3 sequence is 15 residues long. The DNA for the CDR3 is TGTGCCATCAGTGAGTCCAGCGGGGCGGCGAATGAGCAGTTCTTC. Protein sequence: CAISESSGAANEQFF.

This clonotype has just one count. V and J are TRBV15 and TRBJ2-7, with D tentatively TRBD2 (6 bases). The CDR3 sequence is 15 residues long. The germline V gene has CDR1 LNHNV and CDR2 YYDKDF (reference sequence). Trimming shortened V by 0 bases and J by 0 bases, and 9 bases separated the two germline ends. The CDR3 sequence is CATSRENGGSYEQYF. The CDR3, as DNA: TGTGCCACCAGCAGAGAGAACGGGGGCTCCTACGAGCAGTACTTC. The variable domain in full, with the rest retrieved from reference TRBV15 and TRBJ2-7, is DAMVIQNPRYQVTQFGKPVTLSCSQTLNHNVMYWYQQKSSQAPKLLFHYYDKDFNNEADTPDNFQSRRPNTSFCFLDIRSPGLGDTAMYLCATSRENGGSYEQYFGPGTRLTVT.

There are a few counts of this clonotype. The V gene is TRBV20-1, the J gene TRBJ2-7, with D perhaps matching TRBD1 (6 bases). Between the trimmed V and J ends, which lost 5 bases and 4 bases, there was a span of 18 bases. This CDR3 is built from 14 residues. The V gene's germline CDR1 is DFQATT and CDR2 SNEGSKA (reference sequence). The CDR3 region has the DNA TGCAGTGCTCTTCGCCAGGACAGTAATTACGAGCAGTACTTC. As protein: CSALRQDSNYEQYF.